The T cell receptor beta chain under discussion was sequenced for a study of cytotoxic CD8 clonotypes in ibrutinib-treated CLL. Findings of the study overall: Patients with sustained remission and those progressing were sampled at differing times.

Here immunoSEQ multiplex PCR was the method, and the copy in TCRdb shows in-frame clones only, minus some. This table has around 150,000 clones, about 80% appearing once. This clone was observed a single time. What it binds is not known. This receptor was obtained from a human donor with chronic lymphocytic leukemia. This specimen consisted of PBMCs, obtained after 12 months of ibrutinib treatment.

The CDR3 sequence: CASSLGQGTGELFF. As DNA, the CDR3 is TGTGCCAGCAGCTTAGGACAGGGCACCGGGGAGCTGTTTTTT. J is TRBJ2-2 and V is TRBV11-3; 7 positions match TRBD1. Germline values: CDR1 SGHNT, CDR2 YENEEA. The CDR3 has 14 residues. After removal of 1 base from V and 4 bases from J, the junction contained 0 bases not matched to a gene.